The rows below give T cell receptor beta chains drawn from one sample of a study of T cells expressing NK-cell markers. TCRdb re-called the 5' RACE reads and shows each CDR3 protein once, DNA omitted. The sample table includes about 260,000 distinct CDR3 sequences. Specimen: blood T cells: a sorted CD56 or NKG2C T cell subset, CD4+ or CD8+ T cells, or bulk PBMC T cells (not recorded which). Receptors were obtained from a woman aged 18 to 75 in good health. CDR3s include the opening cysteine and the closing phenylalanine or tryptophan.

CDR3	V	J
CASSQPWDRLAKNIQYF	TRBV9	TRBJ2-4
CASSVIRDQPQHF	TRBV2	TRBJ1-5
CASSFTIAALNSGANVLTF	TRBV12-3/TRBV12-4	TRBJ2-6
CSACRTSGIGRETQYF	TRBV20-1	TRBJ2-5
CASSEAPEGNQPQHF	TRBV9	TRBJ1-5
CSATLAETTDTQYF	TRBV20-1	TRBJ2-3
CSVGVAAYNEQFF	TRBV29-1	TRBJ2-1
CASRAGAGGRGAQFF	TRBV10-2	TRBJ2-1
CASSLDGLGYTF	TRBV7-8	TRBJ1-2
CASRDFQPQHF	TRBV6-1	TRBJ1-5
CASKPPGTNTGELFF	TRBV6-2/TRBV6-3	TRBJ2-2
CASSSSYTEAFF	TRBV7-2	TRBJ1-1
CASSPSGGALETQYF	TRBV7-3	TRBJ2-5
CAISETGSNSPLHF	TRBV10-3	TRBJ1-6
CASSPDGRNTEAFF	TRBV12-3/TRBV12-4	TRBJ1-1
CASSVEAGQVQNTIYF	TRBV9	TRBJ1-3
CAWSEGTGGYNEQFF	TRBV30	TRBJ2-1
CASSQDGGPGGDQPQHF	TRBV4-3	TRBJ1-5
CASSVWGDRDQETQYF	TRBV9	TRBJ2-5
CASSQDDRSYGYTF	TRBV4-3	TRBJ1-2
CASSQDLSGGVKVEAFF	TRBV14	TRBJ1-1
CASGAEHTGELFF	TRBV19	TRBJ2-2
CASSAEWTAGEQYF	TRBV9	TRBJ2-7
CASSRGPGRAFF	TRBV6-2/TRBV6-3	TRBJ1-1
CSARSSIVGDTQYF	TRBV20-1	TRBJ2-3
CATSDAPSGIWEQYF	TRBV24-1	TRBJ2-7
CASSSAQGLYGYTF	TRBV10-2	TRBJ1-2
CASSQPRDWNTGELFF	TRBV14	TRBJ2-2
CASSYSSGGGAGGNTIYF	TRBV6-5	TRBJ1-3
CSAPSGGDSYNEQFF	TRBV20-1	TRBJ2-1
CAISGTGGRDTGELFF	TRBV10-3	TRBJ2-2
CASSIDSGLALEQFF	TRBV19	TRBJ2-1
CASSVGALLGGELFF	TRBV9	TRBJ2-2
CASSLGGKNTEAFF	TRBV5-1	TRBJ1-1
CASSLDYKTDTQYF	TRBV5-1	TRBJ2-3
CSASRSYSGRRVETQYF	TRBV20-1	TRBJ2-5
CASGGQGIGYEQYF	TRBV4-2	TRBJ2-7
CASSLPPGGETQYF	TRBV7-8	TRBJ2-5
CSAQDRGRTNEKLFF	TRBV20-1	TRBJ1-4
CASSGKDSQADTQYF	TRBV3-1	TRBJ2-3
CASRTSGASTDTQYF	TRBV12-3/TRBV12-4	TRBJ2-3
CASSPATFPDTQYF	TRBV27	TRBJ2-3
CSVERLLDEQFF	TRBV29-1	TRBJ2-1
CASSLGGPIADTQYF	TRBV27	TRBJ2-3